This TCR beta chain was identified during a study of shared clonotypes between healthy human individuals. Study-level results: Naive CD4 clonotype sharing across a handful of donors was about 5%.

Selected positively for CCR7 and CD45RO-negative, naive CD8 cells excluded terminally differentiated effector memory CD45RA+ cells. Worth noting for this clone: Its antigen is still unknown.

The germline V gene encodes CDR1 MNHEY and CDR2 SMNVEV (reference sequence). The CDR3 spans 13 residues. Trimming left V 8 bases short and J 4 bases short, with 11 bases between. Method: immunoSEQ multiplex PCR; TCRdb's copy keeps in-frame clones and lacks some. Among about 2 million clones, about 95% were seen once, and the ten largest hold roughly 1%. This TCR derives from a man between 18 and 35 years old in good health. V gene TRBV27 combines with J gene TRBJ2-2; D remains unclear. Sequenced material: naive CD8+ T cells sorted from blood. CDR3 in DNA: TGTGCCAGCCAAAGAGAGCCCACCGGGGAGCTGTTTTTT. Translation gives CASQREPTGELFF.